Each of the 21 T cell receptor beta chains below was sequenced from the same sample in a study of T cell changes during pregnancy in multiple sclerosis. Assay used: immunoSEQ multiplex PCR; TCRdb lists only in-frame clones, some missing. The sample lists 50,000 to 60,000 clones; more than 85% were seen once. The sample consisted of peripheral blood, taken after pregnancy. The receptors here all came from a female donor in good health, enrolled as a control in a pregnancy study.

The V gene is TRBV28, the J gene TRBJ2-1; a possible D gene is TRBD1 (6 bases). V was clipped by 6 bases and J by 8 bases, with 11 bases between them. The V gene's germline CDR1 is MDHEN and CDR2 SYDVKM. CDR3 length equals 12 residues. The CDR3 bases are TGTGCCAGCAGAAACCAGGGGTATGAGCAGTTCTTC. It specifies CASRNQGYEQFF.

The gene calls are TRBV4-1 and TRBJ2-2, with 14 nucleotides matching TRBD2. This CDR3 is 17 amino acids long. The germline CDR1 and CDR2 sequences are MGHRA and YSYEKL. V trimming: 0 bases; J trimming: 7 bases; junction bases outside the gene matches: 4. The CDR3 DNA reads as TGCGCCAGCAGCCAAGAAGGACTAGCGGGAGGAGACGGGGAGCTGTTTTTT. Protein: CASSQEGLAGGDGELFF.

The gene calls are TRBV7-2 and TRBJ2-5; 7 bases fit TRBD2. The V gene end was trimmed by 8 bases and the J gene end by 4 bases; junction bases not matched to a gene: 1. Per the germline V gene, CDR1 is SGHTA and CDR2 is FQGNSA. This CDR3 has 11 residues. In DNA form, the CDR3 reads TGTGCCAGCGGGGGGGGAGAGACCCAGTACTTC. Encoded protein: CASGGGETQYF.

The CDR3 sequence is CASSQEGQDPYEQYF. In DNA form, the CDR3 reads TGCGCCAGCAGCCAAGAGGGACAGGATCCCTACGAGCAGTACTTC. The chain links TRBV4-3 to TRBJ2-7; the match to TRBD1 covers 8 bases. Germline CDR1 LGHNA, CDR2 YSLEER. CDR3 length: 15 residues. The ends lost 0 bases at V and 2 bases at J; junction bases unmatched: 3.

The DNA for the CDR3 is TGCGCCAGCAGCTTACAGGGTCACACCGGGGAGCTGTTTTTT. Translated: CASSLQGHTGELFF. V and J are TRBV5-1 and TRBJ2-2, with a possible D match to TRBD1 (6 bases). CDR3 length: 14 residues. Germline V gene data show CDR1 as SGHRS and CDR2 as YFSETQ. V was clipped by 2 bases and J by 3 bases, with 8 bases between them.

The rearrangement uses TRBV7-6 and TRBJ2-5; 12 bases agree with TRBD2. With V trimmed by 3 bases and J by 4 bases, 6 bases remained unmatched. The V gene's germline CDR1 is SGHVS and CDR2 FNYEAQ. The CDR3 loop spans 16 amino acids. Written as DNA, the CDR3 is TGTGCCAGCAGCTTGACTAGCGGGAGATTGATAGAGACCCAGTACTTC. Its protein is CASSLTSGRLIETQYF.

The chain has TRBV9 and TRBJ2-5, with TRBD1 identical over 11 bases. This CDR3 has 15 amino acids. V trimming: 3 bases; J trimming: 5 bases; junction bases outside the gene matches: 6. Germline lookup yields CDR1 SGDLS and CDR2 YYNGEE. The CDR3 region has the DNA TGTGCCAGCAGCGCTGGGACAGGGGGGAAGGAGACCCAGTACTTC. Translating it yields CASSAGTGGKETQYF.

V gene TRBV28 combines with J gene TRBJ2-1; D perhaps matches TRBD2 (6 bases). Germline CDR1 is MDHEN and CDR2 is SYDVKM. The CDR3 runs to 15 residues. Trimming cost V 7 bases and J 1 base, with 14 bases left between them. CDR3 nucleotide sequence: TGTGCCAGCACCTTTAGCGGTTTGTCCTACAATGAGCAGTTCTTC. Translated, it gives CASTFSGLSYNEQFF. Looking up the rest from reference TRBV28 and TRBJ2-1 gives the full variable domain: DVKVTQSSRYLVKRTGEKVFLECVQDMDHENMFWYRQDPGLGLRLIYFSYDVKMKEKGDIPEGYSVSREKKERFSLILESASTNQTSMYLCASTFSGLSYNEQFFGPGTRLTVL.

The V and J genes are TRBV27 and TRBJ2-1; D ambiguous. Per germline, CDR1 MNHEY and CDR2 SMNVEV (reference sequence). V was trimmed by 2 bases and J by 8 bases, leaving 10 bases between them. This CDR3 is built from 13 residues. CDR3 sequence: CASSLGPRHEQFF. DNA for the CDR3: TGTGCCAGCAGTTTAGGGCCTCGGCATGAGCAGTTCTTC.

This clone has only one observation. The CDR3 spells CASSLDVGRSDTF. CDR3 DNA sequence: TGCGCCAGCAGCTTGGATGTGGGGAGAAGCGACACCTTC. The chain combines TRBV5-1 with TRBJ1-2; D ambiguous. Germline CDR1 SGHRS, CDR2 YFSETQ. The V end lost 0 bases, the J end lost 12 bases, and 15 bases lay between the germline ends. The length of the CDR3 is 13 residues.

The rearrangement uses TRBV14 and TRBJ1-2, with 7 bases lining up with TRBD1. V was clipped by 0 bases and J by 4 bases; unmatched bases: 5. The germline gives CDR1 SGHDN, CDR2 FVKESK. This CDR3 has 15 residues. In nucleotides, the CDR3 is TGTGCCAGCAGCCAAGAAAGGGGACAGACCTATGGCTACACCTTC. As protein: CASSQERGQTYGYTF.

The chain links TRBV7-2 to TRBJ2-6, with 9 bases lining up with TRBD1. Germline-derived CDR1 and CDR2 are SGHTA and FQGNSA. The CDR3 extends over 19 amino acids. With 7 bases clipped from V and 3 bases from J, the junction kept 16 bases outside the gene matches. For the CDR3, the DNA is TGTGCCAGCACCGTCGACCGGGACAGGGTCCGCGGTGGGGCCAACGTCCTGACTTTC. It codes for CASTVDRDRVRGGANVLTF.

The J gene is TRBJ2-7, the V gene TRBV6-1; TRBD1 aligns across 7 bases. Looked up from germline, CDR1 is MNHNS and CDR2 is SASEGT. The CDR3 contains 15 residues. The V gene end was trimmed by 7 bases and the J gene end by 6 bases; junction bases not matched to a gene: 15. The CDR3 region is CASTERQGQRGEQYF. The CDR3 region has the DNA TGTGCCAGCACCGAGAGACAGGGACAGAGAGGCGAGCAGTACTTC.

The rearrangement links TRBV5-4 to TRBJ2-1; 9 bases are a match to TRBD2. Germline assignment: CDR1 SGHNT and CDR2 YYREEE (reference sequence). V trimming: 4 bases; J trimming: 5 bases; junction bases outside the gene matches: 7. The CDR3 spans 15 residues. The chain's CDR3 is CASSPRTSVHNEQFF. In nucleotides, the CDR3 is TGTGCCAGCAGCCCTCGGACTAGCGTCCACAATGAGCAGTTCTTC. Complete variable domain (other parts from reference TRBV5-4 and TRBJ2-1): ETGVTQSPTHLIKTRGQQVTLRCSSQSGHNTVSWYQQALGQGPQFIFQYYREEENGRGNFPPRFSGLQFPNYSSELNVNALELDDSALYLCASSPRTSVHNEQFFGPGTRLTVL.

The chain is built from TRBV19 and TRBJ1-1; possible D gene TRBD1, 5 bases. Trimming took off 3 bases at V and 1 base at J, with 15 bases between the two ends. Germline V gene data show CDR1 as LNHDA and CDR2 as SQIVND (reference sequence). This CDR3 is built from 16 residues. The CDR3 region has the DNA TGTGCCAGTAGTATCCGTTTTGGGCAGGGGAACACTGAAGCTTTCTTT. Translation gives CASSIRFGQGNTEAFF.

The chain joins TRBV7-6 to TRBJ2-7; TRBD1 matches 7 bases. The CDR3 is 17 residues long. J was trimmed by 3 bases and V by 0 bases; bases with no gene match: 11. CDR1 is SGHVS and CDR2 is FNYEAQ in the germline V gene. In nucleotides, the CDR3 is TGTGCCAGCAGCTTAGCGCCAGGTCAGGGGGATTACTACGAGCAGTACTTC. This sequence encodes CASSLAPGQGDYYEQYF.

The J gene is TRBJ1-2, the V gene TRBV27; 9 bases are shared with TRBD1. The V segment lost 4 bases and the J segment 3 bases; nucleotides outside the gene matches: 6. Germline CDR1 reads MNHEY; CDR2 reads SMNVEV (reference sequence). CDR3 length: 15 amino acids. The DNA for the CDR3 is TGTGCCAGCAGTTGGACGAGGACAGGGGACTATGGCTACACCTTC. Protein: CASSWTRTGDYGYTF.

The chain uses TRBV18 and TRBJ1-1, with no clear D. CDR1 is KGHSH and CDR2 is LQKENI in the germline V gene. The V gene lost 6 bases and the J gene lost 6 bases, with 11 bases spanning the gap. The CDR3 spans 12 residues. The CDR3: CASSLGEAEAFF. The CDR3 coding sequence is TGTGCCAGCTCCCTGGGAGAGGCTGAAGCTTTCTTT.

The genes are TRBV6-6 and TRBJ1-5; D may be TRBD1 (5 bases). Trimming took off 0 bases at V and 6 bases at J, with 12 bases between the two ends. This CDR3 spans 15 amino acids. The germline V gene has CDR1 MNHNY and CDR2 SVGAGI (reference sequence). The CDR3 sequence: CASSYSRPGGQPQHF. For the CDR3, the DNA is TGTGCCAGCAGTTACTCCCGCCCCGGGGGTCAGCCCCAGCATTTT.

V is TRBV7-9 and J is TRBJ2-1; weak D call: TRBD2 (6 bases). The V gene's germline CDR1 is SEHNR and CDR2 FQNEAQ (reference sequence). The CDR3 runs to 16 residues. Trimming pared 5 bases from V and 5 bases from J, leaving 19 bases between. DNA for the CDR3: TGTGCCAGCAGCCCCCTCCCAGGGAGGTCGAACAATGAGCAGTTCTTC. It translates to CASSPLPGRSNNEQFF.

The genes are TRBV6-4 and TRBJ2-1; 8 bases match TRBD2. V shed 3 bases, J shed 8 bases, and the junction held 18 bases outside the gene matches. CDR3 size: 18 residues. CDR1 MRHNA and CDR2 SNTAGT come from the germline V gene. DNA for the CDR3: TGTGCCAGCAGTGATCCCGCCCAGGAAGCGGGAGCGGAGGATGAGCAGTTCTTC. This encodes CASSDPAQEAGAEDEQFF.